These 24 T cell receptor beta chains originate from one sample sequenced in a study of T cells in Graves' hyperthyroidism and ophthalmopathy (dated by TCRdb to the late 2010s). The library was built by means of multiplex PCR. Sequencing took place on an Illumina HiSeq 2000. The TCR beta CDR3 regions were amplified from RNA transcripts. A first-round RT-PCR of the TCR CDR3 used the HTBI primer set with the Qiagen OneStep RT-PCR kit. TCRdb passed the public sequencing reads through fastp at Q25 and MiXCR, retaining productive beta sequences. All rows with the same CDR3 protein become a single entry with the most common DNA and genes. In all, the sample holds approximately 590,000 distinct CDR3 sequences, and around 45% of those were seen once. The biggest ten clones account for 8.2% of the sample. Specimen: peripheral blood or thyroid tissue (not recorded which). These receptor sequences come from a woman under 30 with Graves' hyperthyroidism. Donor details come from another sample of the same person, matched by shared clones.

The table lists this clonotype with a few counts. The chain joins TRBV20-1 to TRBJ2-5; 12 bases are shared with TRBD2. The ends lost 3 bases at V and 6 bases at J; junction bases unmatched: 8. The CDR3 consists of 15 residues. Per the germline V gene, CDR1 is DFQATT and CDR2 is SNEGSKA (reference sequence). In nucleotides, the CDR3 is TGCAGTGCTAGTGCCCTAGCGGGAGGGACGAAGACCCAGTACTTC. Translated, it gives CSASALAGGTKTQYF.

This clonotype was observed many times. The CDR3 bases are TGCAGCGTTGAACAGCTTCGAGAGACCCAGTACTTC. Translation: CSVEQLRETQYF. The rearrangement uses TRBV29-1 and TRBJ2-5; D gene ambiguous. CDR3 length equals 12 residues. Germline loops: CDR1 SQVTM, CDR2 ANQGSEA. Trimming removed 2 bases from V and 4 bases from J, with 8 bases in between.

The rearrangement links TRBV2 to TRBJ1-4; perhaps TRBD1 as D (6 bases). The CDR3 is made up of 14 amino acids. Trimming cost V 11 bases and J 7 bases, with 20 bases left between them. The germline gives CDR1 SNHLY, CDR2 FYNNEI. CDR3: CAGSDSGAGEKLFF. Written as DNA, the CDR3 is TGTGCCGGAAGTGATTCAGGGGCGGGTGAAAAACTGTTTTTT.

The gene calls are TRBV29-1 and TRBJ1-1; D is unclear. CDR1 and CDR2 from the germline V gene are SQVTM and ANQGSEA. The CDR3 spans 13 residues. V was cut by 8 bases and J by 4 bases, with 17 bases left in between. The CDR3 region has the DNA TGCAGCCAAGTACATTCGGCGGGCACTGAAGCTTTCTTT. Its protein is CSQVHSAGTEAFF.

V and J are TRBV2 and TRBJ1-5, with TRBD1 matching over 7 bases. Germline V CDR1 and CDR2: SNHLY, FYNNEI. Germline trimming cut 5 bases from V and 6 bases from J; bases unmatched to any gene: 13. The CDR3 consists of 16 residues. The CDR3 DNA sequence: TGTGCCAGCAGTTTTAAGACAGGGTATGATGGTCAGCCCCAGCATTTT. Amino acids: CASSFKTGYDGQPQHF.

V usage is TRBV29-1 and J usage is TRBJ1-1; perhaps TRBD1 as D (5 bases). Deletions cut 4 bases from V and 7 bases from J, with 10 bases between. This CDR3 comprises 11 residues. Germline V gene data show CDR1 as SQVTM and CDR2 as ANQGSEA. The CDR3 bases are TGCAGCGTTGTCGGGGCGATTGAAGCTTTCTTT. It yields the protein CSVVGAIEAFF.

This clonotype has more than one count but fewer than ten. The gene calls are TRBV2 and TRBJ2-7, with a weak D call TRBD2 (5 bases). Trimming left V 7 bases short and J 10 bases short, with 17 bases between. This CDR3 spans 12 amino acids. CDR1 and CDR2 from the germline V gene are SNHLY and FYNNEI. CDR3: CASTLRGSGQYF. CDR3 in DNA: TGTGCCAGCACCCTAAGAGGAAGCGGTCAGTACTTC.

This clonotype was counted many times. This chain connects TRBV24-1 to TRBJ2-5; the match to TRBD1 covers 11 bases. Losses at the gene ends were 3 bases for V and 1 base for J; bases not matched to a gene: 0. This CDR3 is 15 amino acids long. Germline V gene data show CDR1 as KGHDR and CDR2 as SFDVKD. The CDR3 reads CATSDGTGGQETQYF. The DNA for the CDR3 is TGTGCCACCAGTGATGGGACAGGGGGCCAAGAGACCCAGTACTTC.

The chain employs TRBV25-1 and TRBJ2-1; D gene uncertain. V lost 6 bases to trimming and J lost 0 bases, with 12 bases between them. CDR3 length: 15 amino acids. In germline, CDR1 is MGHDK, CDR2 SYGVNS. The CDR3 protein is CASSPRVSSYNEQFF. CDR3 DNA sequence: TGTGCCAGCAGCCCCCGTGTAAGCTCCTACAATGAGCAGTTCTTC.

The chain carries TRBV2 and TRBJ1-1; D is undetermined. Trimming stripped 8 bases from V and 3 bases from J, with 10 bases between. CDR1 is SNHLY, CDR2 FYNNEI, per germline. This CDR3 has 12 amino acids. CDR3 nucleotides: TGTGCCAGCGCTACACCTGACACTGAAGCTTTCTTT. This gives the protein CASATPDTEAFF.

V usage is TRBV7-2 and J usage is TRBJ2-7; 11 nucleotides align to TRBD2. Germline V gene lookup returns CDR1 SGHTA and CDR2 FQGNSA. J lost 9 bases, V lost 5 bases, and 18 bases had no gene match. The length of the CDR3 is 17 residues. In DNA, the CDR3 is TGTGCCAGCAGCCTTAGGGCCCGGGTAGCGGGAGGGCATTGGCAGTACTTC. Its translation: CASSLRARVAGGHWQYF.

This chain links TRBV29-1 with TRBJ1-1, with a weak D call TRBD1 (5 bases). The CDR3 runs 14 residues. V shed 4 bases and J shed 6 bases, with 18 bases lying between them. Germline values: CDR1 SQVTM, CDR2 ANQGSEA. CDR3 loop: CSVVGGGLMAEAFF. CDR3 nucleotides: TGCAGCGTTGTTGGGGGAGGGCTTATGGCTGAAGCTTTCTTT.

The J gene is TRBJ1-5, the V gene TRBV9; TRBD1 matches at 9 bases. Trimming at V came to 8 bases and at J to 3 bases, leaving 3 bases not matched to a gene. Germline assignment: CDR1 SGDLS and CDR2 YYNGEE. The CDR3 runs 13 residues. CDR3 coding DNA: TGTGCCAGAGGACAGGGGTTCAATCAGCCCCAGCATTTT. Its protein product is CARGQGFNQPQHF.

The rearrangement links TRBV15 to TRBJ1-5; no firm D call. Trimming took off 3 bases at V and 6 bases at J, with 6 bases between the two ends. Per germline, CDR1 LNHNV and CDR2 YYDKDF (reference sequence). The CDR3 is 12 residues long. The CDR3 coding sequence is TGTGCCACCAGCAGTCGAAGTCAGCCCCAGCATTTT. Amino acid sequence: CATSSRSQPQHF.

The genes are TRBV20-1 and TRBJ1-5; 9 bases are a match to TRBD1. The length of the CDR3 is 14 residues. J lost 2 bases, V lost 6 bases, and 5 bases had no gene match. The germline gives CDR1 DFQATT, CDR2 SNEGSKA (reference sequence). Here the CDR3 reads CSATDRGGNQPQHF. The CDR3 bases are TGCAGTGCGACGGACAGGGGTGGCAATCAGCCCCAGCATTTT.

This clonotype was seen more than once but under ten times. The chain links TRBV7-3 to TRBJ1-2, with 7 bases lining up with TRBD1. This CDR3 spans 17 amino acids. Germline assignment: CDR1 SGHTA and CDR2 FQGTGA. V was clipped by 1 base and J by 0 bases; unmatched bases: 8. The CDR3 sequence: CASSLNSRDRTNYGYTF. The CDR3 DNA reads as TGTGCCAGCAGCTTAAATTCCCGGGACAGAACTAACTATGGCTACACCTTC.

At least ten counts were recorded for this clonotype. The CDR3 region has the DNA TGTGCCAGCAGCCAACTAGCGGGAGTTGGCGAGACCCAGTACTTC. Translated: CASSQLAGVGETQYF. This chain joins TRBV14 and TRBJ2-5, with 10 bases aligning to TRBD2. This CDR3 is built from 15 residues. With V trimmed by 2 bases and J by 5 bases, 5 bases remained unmatched. Per the germline V gene, CDR1 is SGHDN and CDR2 is FVKESK.

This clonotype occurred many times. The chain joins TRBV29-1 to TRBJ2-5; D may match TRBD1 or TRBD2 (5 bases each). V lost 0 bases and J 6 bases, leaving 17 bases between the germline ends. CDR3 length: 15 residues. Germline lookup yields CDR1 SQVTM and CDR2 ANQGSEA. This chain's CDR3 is CSVEDRGEGSQTQYF. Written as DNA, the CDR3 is TGCAGCGTTGAAGATCGTGGAGAGGGGTCGCAGACCCAGTACTTC.

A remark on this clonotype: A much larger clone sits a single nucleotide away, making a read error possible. The CDR3: CATSRPSGRAGTGELFF. The DNA for the CDR3 is TGTGCCACCAGCAGGCCTAGCGGGAGGGCGGGCACCGGGGAGCTGTTTTTT. The rearrangement uses TRBV15 and TRBJ2-2; 12 bases match TRBD2. Looked up from germline, CDR1 is LNHNV and CDR2 is YYDKDF (reference sequence). CDR3 length: 17 amino acids. V lost 3 bases, J lost 4 bases, and 6 bases stayed unmatched.

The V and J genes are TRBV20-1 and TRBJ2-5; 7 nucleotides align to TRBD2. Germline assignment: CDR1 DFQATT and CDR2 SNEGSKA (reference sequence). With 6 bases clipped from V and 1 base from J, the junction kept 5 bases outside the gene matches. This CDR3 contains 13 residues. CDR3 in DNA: TGCAGTGCCCACGGACTAGTCCAAGAGACCCAGTACTTC. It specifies CSAHGLVQETQYF.

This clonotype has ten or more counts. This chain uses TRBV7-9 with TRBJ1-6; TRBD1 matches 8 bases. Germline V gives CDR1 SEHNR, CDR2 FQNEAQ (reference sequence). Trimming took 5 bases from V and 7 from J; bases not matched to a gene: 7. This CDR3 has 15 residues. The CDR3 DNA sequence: TGTGCCAGCAGCCGTTGGACAGGGCGCAATTCACCCCTCCACTTT. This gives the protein CASSRWTGRNSPLHF.

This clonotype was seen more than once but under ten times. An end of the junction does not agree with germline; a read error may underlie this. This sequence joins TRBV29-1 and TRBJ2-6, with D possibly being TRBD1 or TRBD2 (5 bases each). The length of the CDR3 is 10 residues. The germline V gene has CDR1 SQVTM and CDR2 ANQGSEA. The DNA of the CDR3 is TGCAGCGTTGTGGGGGACGTCGTGACTTTC. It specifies CSVVGDVVTF.

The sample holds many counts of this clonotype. The CDR3 loop reads CSVGQGSGYGYTF. CDR3 DNA: TGCAGCGTCGGACAGGGGTCGGGGTATGGCTACACCTTC. The V and J genes are TRBV29-1 and TRBJ1-2; 9 bases line up with TRBD1. J was trimmed by 5 bases and V by 6 bases; bases with no gene match: 7. The CDR3 has 13 amino acids. CDR1 is SQVTM and CDR2 is ANQGSEA in the germline V gene. The entire variable domain, with the rest obtained from reference TRBV29-1 and TRBJ1-2, is as follows: SAVISQKPSRDICQRGTSLTIQCQVDSQVTMMFWYRQQPGQSLTLIATANQGSEATYESGFVIDKFPISRPNLTFSTLTVSNMSPEDSSIYLCSVGQGSGYGYTFGSGTRLTVV.

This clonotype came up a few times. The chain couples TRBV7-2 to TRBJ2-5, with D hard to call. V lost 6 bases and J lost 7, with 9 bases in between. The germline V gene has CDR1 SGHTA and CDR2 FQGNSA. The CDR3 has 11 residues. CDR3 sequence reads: CASSSFATQYF. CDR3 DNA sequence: TGTGCCAGCAGTTCTTTTGCGACCCAGTACTTC.